This TCR beta chain comes out of a study of T cell repertoires in cytomegalovirus infection. About the study: Use of recently identified HLA-C-restricted and well-studied HLA-B-restricted CMV epitopes was part of the study. CMV infection and matching HLA type were both indicated by public TCR beta signatures.

CDR3 length: 14 amino acids. Worth noting for this clonotype: Antigen specificity is unknown. At one boundary the junction diverges from the germline segment, which might be a read error.

TCRdb reprocessed the reads with MiXCR, giving one entry per CDR3 protein. The sample holds 360,000 or so distinct CDR3 sequences, roughly 34% seen once. General study results and limits: The ex vivo response was dominated by HLA-C-restricted CMV-specific TCR beta clonotypes. Pooled public TCR beta family frequency picked out CMV carriers with the relevant HLA.

Sequenced material: cultured PBMCs, taken from culture after CMV antigen stimulation. The source of this sequence is a human donor in good health (CMV status not recorded). Some clones in this sample may be carry-over from other donors' samples. V gene TRBV5-3 combines with J gene TRBJ2-3; D unclear. TRBV5-3 is an open reading frame whose function is uncertain. The CDR3 coding sequence is TGTGCCAGCAGCTTGCAGTCCCGGCCTGATACGCAGTATTTT. Protein: CASSLQSRPDTQYF.